The subject of this entry is one T cell receptor (beta chain). The data belong to a study of graft-versus-host responses after intestinal transplantation. Data came from immunoSEQ multiplex PCR; TCRdb stores just in-frame clones and leaves some out. The sample carries about 9,800 clones, around nine tenths recorded once. This specimen was PBMCs, taken roughly 46 days after intestinal transplant. The TCR was taken from a human patient who received an intestinal transplant, so some T cells may come from the graft donor.

CDR3 region: CASNGRNNYGYTF. The CDR3 DNA follows: TGTGCCAGCAACGGCAGGAACAACTATGGCTACACCTTC. The rearrangement uses TRBV28 and TRBJ1-2; no clear D. Trimming removed 7 bases at V and 2 bases at J, with 11 bases between. Germline V gene data show CDR1 as MDHEN and CDR2 as SYDVKM. The CDR3 loop spans 13 amino acids.